This TCR beta chain came from a study of blood T cell repertoires in COVID-19. Study-level information: Spain, Italy and the United States supplied samples that represented acute and convalescent COVID-19. Nucleic acid was either cDNA or gDNA, and it came from T cells, B-cell-depleted T cells, or PBMCs.

In the study's own analysis: Amplifying reference gene primers gave estimates of nucleated cell counts. This table comes from immunoSEQ multiplex PCR, and its TCRdb copy is limited to in-frame clones, with some not included. The D gene and trimming were derived from the DNA, and the V and J assignments and clone size from that table. The sample holds about 160,000 clones, more than 60% seen once. The germline V and J ends were trimmed by 5 bases and 6 bases, with 13 bases remaining between them. Germline V gene lookup returns CDR1 LGHDT and CDR2 YNNKEL (reference sequence). The CDR3 sequence is 14 residues long.

V usage is TRBV3-1 (or the pseudogene TRBV3-2) and J usage is TRBJ1-4, with unresolved D. The material sequenced was peripheral blood. The TCR was taken from a man aged 55 to 70 with acute or convalescent COVID-19. The chain's CDR3 is CASSRNRRDEKLFF. The CDR3 bases are TGTGCCAGCAGCAGGAACAGACGAGATGAAAAACTGTTTTTT.